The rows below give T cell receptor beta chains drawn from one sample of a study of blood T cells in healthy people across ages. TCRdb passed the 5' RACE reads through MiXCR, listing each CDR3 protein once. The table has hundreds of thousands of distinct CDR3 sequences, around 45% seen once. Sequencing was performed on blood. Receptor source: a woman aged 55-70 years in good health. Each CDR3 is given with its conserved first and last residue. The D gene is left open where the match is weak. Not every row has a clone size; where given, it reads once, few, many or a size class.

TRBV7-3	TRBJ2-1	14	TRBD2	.	TGTGCCAGCAACTTAAGGACTAGCGGGATTAGTCCGTTCTTC	CASNLRTSGISPFF
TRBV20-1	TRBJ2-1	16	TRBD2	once	TGCAGTGCTTCATGGACTAGCGGGACCGTTAACAATGAGCAGTTCTTC	CSASWTSGTVNNEQFF
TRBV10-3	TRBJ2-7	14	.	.	TGTGCCATCAGTGCGACCCGGACAGTCGACGAGCAGTACTTC	CAISATRTVDEQYF
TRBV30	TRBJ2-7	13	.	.	TGTGCCTGGAGTAGAGACAGAAACTACGAGCAGTACTTC	CAWSRDRNYEQYF
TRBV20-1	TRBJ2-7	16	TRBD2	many	TGCAGTGCTAGAGCCTTTAGACTAGCGAGCTCCTACGAGCAGTACTTC	CSARAFRLASSYEQYF
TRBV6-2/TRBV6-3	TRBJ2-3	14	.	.	TGTGCCAGCACCGGCAGATCAATTTCAGATACGCAGTATTTT	CASTGRSISDTQYF
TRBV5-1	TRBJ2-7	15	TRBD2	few	TGCGCCAGCAGCCCGGTAGCGGGTTCCCTCTACGAGCAGTACTTC	CASSPVAGSLYEQYF
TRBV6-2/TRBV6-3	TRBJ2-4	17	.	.	TGTGCCAGCAGTTCCGCTCCTAGGGTGGCGGCCAAAAACATTCAGTACTTC	CASSSAPRVAAKNIQYF
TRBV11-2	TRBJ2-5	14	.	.	TGTGCCAGCAGCGGGGACTCACAGGGGGAGACCCAGTACTTC	CASSGDSQGETQYF
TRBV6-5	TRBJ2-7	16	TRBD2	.	TGTGCCGGCAGTTATGGGGCTAGCGGGAGGATCTACGAGCAGTACTTC	CAGSYGASGRIYEQYF
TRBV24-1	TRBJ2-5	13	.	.	TGTGCCACCAGTGTTGACAGTCAAGAGACCCAGTACTTC	CATSVDSQETQYF
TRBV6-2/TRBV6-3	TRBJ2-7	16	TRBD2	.	TGTGCCAGCACTCAGACTAGCGGGAGAGGTTCCTACGAGCAGTACTTC	CASTQTSGRGSYEQYF
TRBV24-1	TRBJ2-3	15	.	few	TGTGCCACCAGTGCCGCCTCGCCGGGTTCAGATACGCAGTATTTT	CATSAASPGSDTQYF
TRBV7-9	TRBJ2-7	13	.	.	TGTGCCAGCAGCCAAGTGGGGGGATTCGAGCAGTACTTC	CASSQVGGFEQYF
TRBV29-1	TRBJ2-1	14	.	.	TGCAGCGTGAACTCCGGGACAGCGGGTGATGAGCAGTTCTTC	CSVNSGTAGDEQFF
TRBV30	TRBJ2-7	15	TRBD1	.	TGTGCCTGGAGTGTGTGGGACAGGATCCCCTACGAGCAGTACTTC	CAWSVWDRIPYEQYF
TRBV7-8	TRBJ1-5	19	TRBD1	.	TGTGCCAGCAGCTCAACCAAAATTAGGGGACAGGAATTTAATCAGCCCCAGCATTTT	CASSSTKIRGQEFNQPQHF
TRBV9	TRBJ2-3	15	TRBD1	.	TGTGCCAGCAGCGCTGCGGACAGGGTCACAGATACGCAGTATTTT	CASSAADRVTDTQYF
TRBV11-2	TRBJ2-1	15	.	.	TGTGCCAGCAGCTCTCCGGGGCCCTACTACAATGAGCAGTTCTTC	CASSSPGPYYNEQFF
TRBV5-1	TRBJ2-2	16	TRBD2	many	TGCGCCAGCAGCTGGGGACTAGCGGGAGTTCTCGGGGAGCTGTTTTTT	CASSWGLAGVLGELFF
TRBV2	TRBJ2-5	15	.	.	TGTGCCAGCAAAGGGGAGGAGGGGAACCAAGAGACCCAGTACTTC	CASKGEEGNQETQYF
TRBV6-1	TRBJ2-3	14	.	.	TGTGCCAGCAGGGTACAACAGCTCACAGATACGCAGTATTTT	CASRVQQLTDTQYF
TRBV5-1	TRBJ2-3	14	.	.	TGCGCCAGCAGGACCGGGACTAGCACAGATACGCAGTATTTT	CASRTGTSTDTQYF
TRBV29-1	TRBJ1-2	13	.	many	TGCAGCGTTGAAGAAGCCATATCTCGGGGCTACACCTTC	CSVEEAISRGYTF
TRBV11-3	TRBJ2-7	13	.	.	TGTGCCAGCAGCTTAACTGCCTACAATGAGCAGTACTTC	CASSLTAYNEQYF
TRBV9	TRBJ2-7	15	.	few	TGTGCCAGCAGCGTAACGGGAGAGGGCCTTTACGAGCAGTACTTC	CASSVTGEGLYEQYF
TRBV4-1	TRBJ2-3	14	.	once	TGCGCCAGCAGCCTCACGGGAGACCCAGATACGCAGTATTTT	CASSLTGDPDTQYF